This TCR beta chain was recovered during a study of vaccination and CD4 T cells after COVID-19. Study overall: Post-COVID samples had a sampling time that fell a median approximately 97 days after diagnosis (range 35 to 161). Every culture used as a control got a CEFX pool, an HIV-1 Nef pool, or no peptide. Study observations and caveats: It was found that, in convalescent patients, 304 of 307 vaccine-specific clones were spike mono-reactive.

Per the germline V gene, CDR1 is MNHEY and CDR2 is SMNVEV (reference sequence). Losses at the gene ends were 5 bases for V and 1 base for J; bases not matched to a gene: 10. CDR3 size: 16 residues. This clonotype was detected a few times. The antigen remains undetermined. Indicated treatment: approximately 10-day PBMC culture with coronavirus spike peptide pools or control peptides (ViraFEST assay). Cultured CD4+ T-cell DNA underwent Oncomine TCR Beta short-read sequencing. After culture, CD4+ T cells served as the source for genomic DNA extraction. MiXCR was run by TCRdb on the PCR reads, yielding one entry per CDR3 protein. This table has around 19,000 distinct CDR3 sequences, roughly 49% appearing once.

The sequencing here drew on CD4+ T cells from blood, cultured in vitro, taken before SARS-CoV-2 vaccination. This TCR was sampled from a human donor who had recovered from COVID-19. The V call is TRBV27, the J call TRBJ2-7; 8 positions match TRBD2. CDR3 sequence (DNA): TGTGCCAGCAGTACAAATGGAGGGACTAGTTCCTACGAGCAGTACTTC. It translates to CASSTNGGTSSYEQYF.